The text below deals with one TCR beta chain. The sample originates from a study of lymphopenia after photon versus proton radiotherapy. Clones were sequenced by immunoSEQ multiplex PCR, and TCRdb holds only the in-frame ones, with some missing. Found here are tens of thousands of clones, approximately 82% of them singletons; the top ten hold over 1.1%. V was shortened by 2 bases and J by 7 bases, with 12 bases between the two germline ends. Germline lookup yields CDR1 SGHRS and CDR2 YFSETQ. The CDR3 has 14 residues. This sample comprised peripheral blood, obtained from a patient treated with proton-based radiotherapy. The TCR comes from a man in his sixties with pancreatic cancer. This rearrangement joins TRBV5-1 to TRBJ2-2; possibly TRBD1 for D (5 bases). CDR3 residues: CASSLYQGVGELFF. The DNA for the CDR3 is TGCGCCAGCAGCTTATATCAGGGTGTCGGGGAGCTGTTTTTT.